This T cell receptor beta chain was documented in a study of OX40 agonist ivuxolimab in advanced cancers. At the level of the study: The diagnoses of dose-escalation patients were hepatocellular carcinoma, melanoma, renal cell or head and neck cancer.

Trimming took off 4 bases at V and 4 bases at J, with 19 bases between the two ends. The CDR3 has 16 amino acids. CDR1 SGHVT and CDR2 SQSDAQ come from the germline V gene. TCRdb's table, derived via immunoSEQ multiplex PCR, lists solely in-frame clones and lacks some. This sample has 54,000 or so clones; 75% to 90% occur once, and the top ten carry roughly 1.9%. The source material was CD4+ or CD8+ T cells sorted from blood, sampled in a trial of the OX40 agonist ivuxolimab. V usage is TRBV7-4 and J usage is TRBJ1-2, with D possibly being TRBD1 (5 bases). The source of this sequence is an adult with an advanced solid tumor such as melanoma, head and neck, liver or kidney cancer. The CDR3 loop is CASSCRDPPLCYGYTF. The CDR3 DNA follows: TGTGCCAGCAGCTGCCGGGACCCCCCTCTCTGCTATGGCTACACCTTC.